The present entry profiles one TCR beta chain with its context. Authors' methods: Researchers report that nucleated cell counts were estimated from reference gene primer amplification. Assay: immunoSEQ multiplex PCR; the TCRdb copy retains only in-frame clones and omits some. The V and J calls and the clone size are those of that table, but D and trimming were determined from the DNA. Among tens of thousands of clones listed, roughly 85% were seen once. This sample stems from a study of blood T cell repertoires in COVID-19. At the level of the study: Material from acute and convalescent COVID-19 was sourced from the United States, Italy and Spain. The cDNA or gDNA used as material had been derived from T cells, B-cell-depleted T cells, or PBMCs.

The sample comprised peripheral blood. This clonotype originated in a human donor in a cohort sampled during active COVID-19.

The CDR3, as DNA: TGTGCCAGTACCCCCCGAGGGTTCACTGGGGCCAACGTCCTGACTTTC. Amino acid sequence: CASTPRGFTGANVLTF. The rearrangement uses TRBV19 and TRBJ2-6; possibly TRBD2 for D (5 bases). Germline V lookup: CDR1 LNHDA, CDR2 SQIVND (reference sequence). The CDR3 length is 16 residues. V dropped 7 bases and J dropped 2 bases, with 15 bases sitting between them. The whole variable domain, remainder taken from reference TRBV19 and TRBJ2-6, is DGGITQSPKYLFRKEGQNVTLSCEQNLNHDAMYWYRQDPGQGLRLIYYSQIVNDFQKGDIAEGYSVSREKKESFPLTVTSAQKNPTAFYLCASTPRGFTGANVLTFGAGSRLTVL.